This T cell receptor beta chain comes out of a study of cytomegalovirus exposure and HLA in healthy donors (dated by TCRdb to 2016 to 2017). The study in broad terms: An earlier analysis of about 530 of the donors reported about 260 Gb of sequence data and around 100 million unique TCR beta sequences obtained from about 179 million T cells. An early release that covered 500 to 800 HLA-typed donors contained around 330 gigabases of sequencing data and tens of millions of unique TCR sequences. Among the roughly 390 genotyped donors, roughly 80% belonged to the genetic ancestry cluster associated with self-reported Caucasian donors. The study aimed to test whether cataloging public T cell receptors could reveal signatures of past pathogen exposure. The study profiled the T cell repertoires of 500 to 800 subjects by immunosequencing and related them to cytomegalovirus serostatus. A separate validation cohort of roughly 130 different subjects was used in addition to the approximately 610-subject first cohort. High-throughput TCR immunosequencing, statistical association of individual TCRs with disease status, and machine learning were combined to predict cytomegalovirus infection status. In a later analysis, previously published TCR beta repertoires from 600 to 850 donors were re-analyzed and high-resolution HLA genotyping was added so that TCR occurrence patterns could be studied. In the later analysis, no new phenotypic data were used to find candidate immune exposures; instead, reliance was placed on TCR beta sequences and their occurrence across donors. In an earlier analysis of several hundred of the donors, high-throughput TCR beta sequencing was used to judge whether each TCR beta V gene segment behaved as functional or pseudogenic. Donor age, sex, ethnicity and CMV serostatus were compiled together with the repertoire data. In a later genetic analysis, genome-wide SNP genotypes for about 55% of the 666 donors were used, and that subset was treated as a discovery cohort. All discovery cohort repertoires had been generated using a single sequencing platform. HLA typing covered class I and class II loci at four-digit resolution. Typing coverage varied by locus: roughly 620-640 donors for A, B, C, DRB1 and DQB1; approximately 520 for DQA1; more than 600 for DPA1; 450 to 480 for DPB1. Because of strong linkage in the cohort, roughly five DR-DQ haplotypes were treated as single units for association and clustering. On average, 235,054 unique TCR beta nucleotide sequences were sequenced per donor among a few hundred genotyped donors of the cohort, with roughly 18% of those sequences being non-productive.

The paper's findings and limits, for the study overall: Some IMGT-functional V segments, including TRBV6-2 and TRBV6-3, could not be told apart with the 87-base-pair reads, so those segments were excluded. Most TCR sequences were observed very rarely across donors, whereas some public TCRs were present in many individuals. The presence/absence analyses assumed that sequencing depth was roughly uniform across donors, and that assumption may not be true. An earlier analysis of 450 to 750 of the donors showed that most TCR beta V segments appeared in productive rearrangements either about 87% or about 30% of the time, which broadly matched IMGT annotations. Correlated functional status among segregating V segments might be attributable to linkage disequilibrium, but an unknown experimental factor could not be ruled out. It was suggested by the authors that the approach could potentially be generalized to other disease states and immunological phenotypes. Because HLA typing was unavailable for some donors at each locus, only the typed subset was used in association tests. In vitro tests confirmed that a few of the cytomegalovirus-associated TCR beta chains recognize cytomegalovirus antigens. This cohort had only TCR beta chains sequenced, and the lack of alpha or paired-chain data limited which features could be detected. An association between a missense DCLRE1C variant and V-gene and J-gene trimming of TCR beta chains was found in a later genetic analysis and replicated in an independent cohort. A total of fewer than 200 TCR beta chains were listed by the study as associated with cytomegalovirus. A later analysis found that TCR association rates varied across HLA loci, with DRB1 alleles showing the most associated TCRs and HLA-C alleles the fewest. A cluster of highly shared sequence variants was judged likely to be a technical artifact of the sequencing pipeline. Because counts were too low, seventeen rarely observed V segments, including chromosome 9 orphons, were left out of the earlier analysis of about 500 of the donors. Several of the top co-occurrence clusters appeared to be linked to parvovirus B19, influenza, CMV and Epstein-Barr virus, according to a later analysis. A later analysis found that HLA-associated TCR beta chains were more clonally expanded and had lower generation probabilities than equally common non-associated chains. When HLA alleles, especially DR and DQ, strongly co-occurred, TCR associations were difficult to assign to individual alleles. A further reported finding was that TCR beta sequences accurately predicted the HLA-A and HLA-B alleles for most subjects in the first cohort. The only immune exposure information available for the cohort was CMV serostatus. At a false discovery rate of 0.05, a later analysis linked approximately 18,000 TCR beta sequences to specific HLA alleles. The classifier was reported to diagnose cytomegalovirus status with high specificity and sensitivity in both the original and validation cohorts. A later genetic analysis reported fewer N-insertions in productive TCRs among donors in an Asian-associated ancestry cluster than the approximately 670-donor mean. According to a later analysis, most CMV-associated TCR beta chains appeared to be HLA-restricted, and the HLA associations seemed to be driven largely by CMV exposure.

For CDR1 and CDR2, the germline V gene (reference sequence) lists LNHDA and SQIVND. At the junction V is shortened by 3 bases and J by 1 base, with 13 bases in between. Inclusive of the bounding cysteine and phenylalanine, the CDR3 is 16 residues long. The retained sequence is limited to the CDR3, 48 bases, with the frame set at the first base. In total, approximately 610 healthy bone marrow donors made up the cohort. Cohort members were all nominally healthy when sampled, although unrecorded immune exposures were likely present. The donor was CMV seronegative and was included in the group of 352 seronegative cohort members. Every donor gave a peripheral blood sample, and the peripheral blood mononuclear cells from that sample were used for TCR beta sequencing. Genomic DNA was extracted from the blood cell samples with the Qiagen DNeasy Blood Extraction Kit. Details on this clone: No cognate antigen has been identified for it. No much larger clone is present one base from it, and per-base qualities are unavailable.

To prepare the library, the immunoSEQ multiplex PCR assay was applied. For the multiplex PCR, a mixture combining 60 forward primers for TCR Vbeta segments and 13 reverse primers for TCR Jbeta segments was used. The CDR3 region of rearranged TCR beta genes was amplified from genomic DNA by a multiplex PCR assay. Amplified TCR beta libraries were sequenced as 87-base-pair reads on the Illumina HiSeq System. The authors' analysis ran thus. A later analysis tallied roughly 76 million unique TCR beta chains across the 700 or so repertoires, and around 10 million of those chains were shared by two or more donors. Raw reads were error-corrected and collapsed into unique sequences by a nearest-neighbor algorithm in which closely related sequences were merged to remove PCR and sequencing errors. CDR3 sequences were aligned to IMGT reference sequences to assign V, D and J gene segments. Each retained sequence needed at least a six-nucleotide match to both a V gene segment and a J gene segment. A rearrangement was called productive if the CDR3 had no stop codons and remained in frame with V and J, and every other rearrangement was called non-productive. CDR3 was defined by IMGT convention, running from the second conserved V-encoded cysteine to the conserved J-encoded phenylalanine. In an earlier analysis of approximately 590 of the donors, sequences lacking an unambiguous match to a single V gene segment were excluded. An earlier analysis of several hundred of the donors called V segments functional above 56.7% productive rearrangements and segregating when the between-donor standard deviation exceeded 5%. A statistical classification framework was developed to diagnose cytomegalovirus status using the catalog of TCR beta chain sequences. In a later analysis, V and J genes were assigned by comparing TCR nucleotide sequences against IMGT/GENE-DB human TR gene sequences. A later analysis assigned CDR3 sequences and most-parsimonious VDJ recombination scenarios with the TCRdist pipeline. A later analysis defined each TCR beta chain by its CDR3 amino acid sequence plus V-gene family, and excluded reads lacking a unique V-gene family. In a later analysis, approximately 590 highly shared, low-generation-probability nucleotide sequences were removed to address suspected cross-contamination and a sequencing artifact. In a later analysis, a clonal expansion index was calculated for each public chain from normalized within-repertoire ranks of inferred template counts. Generation probabilities in a later analysis came from a VDJ recombination model fitted to out-of-frame rearrangements, and those results were checked against IGoR. A later analysis scored TCR-TCR, TCR-HLA and TCR-CMV co-occurrence with hypergeometric tests, applying a repertoire-size bias correction to TCR pairs. False discovery rates were estimated in a later analysis by permuting HLA or CMV assignments 20 times. In a later analysis, co-occurring TCRs were grouped with DBSCAN, and TCRdist sequence similarity was added when clustering was performed within HLA-allele-positive subsets. Repertoires with fewer than 30,000 or more than 120,000 public chains were left out of co-occurrence clustering, as were about five repertoires with anomalous nucleotide sharing. Imported from immuneACCESS, the table was reduced by TCRdb to in-frame sequences with V and J called. These copies leave out some clones; in studies compared against another copy, an unresolved V gene accounts for under half, and the cause of the remainder is not known. V, J and clone size reflect that table, while D and trimming were determined from the DNA. This sample gives 130,000 to 150,000 clones in total; about 70% of them show up just once. The top ten hold approximately 4% of the sample.

The rearranged segments are TRBV19 and TRBJ1-3; TRBD1 could be the D gene, as 6 bases match. Sequencing used PBMCs. The receptor was derived from a man between 18 and 35 years old in good health and CMV-seronegative. In nucleotide form, the sequence is TGTGCCAGTAGTATCGGTCAGGGGTCTTCTGGAAACACCATATATTTT. This sequence encodes CASSIGQGSSGNTIYF.